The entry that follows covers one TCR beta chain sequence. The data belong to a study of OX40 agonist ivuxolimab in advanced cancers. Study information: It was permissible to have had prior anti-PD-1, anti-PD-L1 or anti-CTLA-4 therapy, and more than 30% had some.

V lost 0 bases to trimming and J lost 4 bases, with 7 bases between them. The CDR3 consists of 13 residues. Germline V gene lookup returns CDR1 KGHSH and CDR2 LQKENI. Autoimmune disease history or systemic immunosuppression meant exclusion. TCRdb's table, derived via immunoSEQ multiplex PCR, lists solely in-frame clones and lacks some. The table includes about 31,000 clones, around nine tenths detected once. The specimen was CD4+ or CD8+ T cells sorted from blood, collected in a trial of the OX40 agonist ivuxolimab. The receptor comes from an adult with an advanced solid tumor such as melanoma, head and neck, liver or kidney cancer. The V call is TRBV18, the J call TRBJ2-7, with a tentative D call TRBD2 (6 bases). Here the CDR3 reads CASSPPGGYEQYF. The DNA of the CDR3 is TGTGCCAGCTCACCACCCGGAGGGTACGAGCAGTACTTC. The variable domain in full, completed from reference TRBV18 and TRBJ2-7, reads NAGVMQNPRHLVRRRGQEARLRCSPMKGHSHVYWYRQLPEEGLKFMVYLQKENIIDESGMPKERFSAEFPKEGPSILRIQQVVRGDSAAYFCASSPPGGYEQYFGPGTRLTVT.